The 26 T cell receptor beta chains listed next were all sequenced from one sample in a study of CD8+ T cells in alopecia areata. It was cDNA, reverse transcribed from extracted RNA, that served as the sequencing template. This table comes from immunoSEQ multiplex PCR, and its TCRdb copy is limited to in-frame clones, with some not included. The table shows 220,000 or so clones, with roughly 57% occurring only once. Sequencing was performed on CD4+ T cells sorted from blood, taken at week 0. The source of these receptors is a human donor with alopecia areata.

The chain joins TRBV5-6 to TRBJ2-3, with a tentative D call TRBD1 (6 bases). The CDR3 runs 17 residues. CDR1 SGHDT and CDR2 YYEEEE come from the germline V gene. V was trimmed by 3 bases and J by 2 bases, leaving 19 bases between them. This chain's CDR3 is CASSYFDRFDVTDTQYF. The CDR3 DNA reads as TGTGCCAGCAGCTACTTCGACAGGTTTGATGTCACAGATACGCAGTATTTT.

CDR3 amino acids: CASSPRGLNTGELFF. CDR3 DNA: TGTGCCAGCTCACCCAGGGGTCTGAACACCGGGGAGCTGTTTTTT. The gene calls are TRBV18 and TRBJ2-2, with a tentative D call TRBD1 (6 bases). The length of the CDR3 is 15 residues. Per germline, CDR1 KGHSH and CDR2 LQKENI. Trimming removed 3 bases from V and 1 base from J, with 9 bases in between.

This clone was found once. The rearrangement uses TRBV19 and TRBJ1-5; a weak D match, TRBD1 (5 bases). CDR3 length equals 13 residues. V lost 7 bases and J lost 4, with 11 bases in between. The V gene's germline CDR1 is LNHDA and CDR2 SQIVND (reference sequence). The chain's CDR3 is CASNTDKNQPQHF. For the CDR3, the DNA is TGTGCCAGTAATACGGACAAGAATCAGCCCCAGCATTTT.

On this clone: Other DNA sequences of this sample code for an identical CDR3. The chain employs TRBV29-1 and TRBJ2-3; D ambiguous. The V and J ends lost 1 base and 0 bases respectively, with 2 bases between them. There are 12 residues in the CDR3. Germline V gives CDR1 SQVTM, CDR2 ANQGSEA. The CDR3 region is CSVEVSTDTQYF. CDR3 coding DNA: TGCAGCGTTGAAGTAAGCACAGATACGCAGTATTTT.

This clone was observed a few times. V and J are TRBV29-1 and TRBJ2-1; 10 nucleotides line up with TRBD2. The CDR3 covers 14 residues. Germline trimming cut 5 bases from V and 7 bases from J; bases unmatched to any gene: 8. Germline CDR1 and CDR2: SQVTM and ANQGSEA. The CDR3 bases are TGCAGCGTTCCCAGAGCGGGAGGGAGGAATGAGCAGTTCTTC. Its translation is CSVPRAGGRNEQFF.

The rearrangement joins TRBV30 to TRBJ2-1; 12 bases agree with TRBD1. V lost 3 bases, J lost 2 bases, and 5 bases stayed unmatched. Looked up from germline, CDR1 is GTSNPN and CDR2 is SVGIG (reference sequence). The CDR3 contains 16 residues. For the CDR3, the DNA is TGTGCCTGGAGGGGGGACAGGGGGCACACCTACAATGAGCAGTTCTTC. Protein sequence: CAWRGDRGHTYNEQFF.

V usage is TRBV25-1 and J usage is TRBJ1-1; the D gene is possibly TRBD1 (5 bases). The CDR3 consists of 14 residues. Germline lookup yields CDR1 MGHDK and CDR2 SYGVNS. Trimming shortened V by 3 bases and J by 3 bases, and 11 bases separated the two germline ends. CDR3 in DNA: TGTGCCAGCAGTGACTGGGACTCCTACACTGAAGCTTTCTTT. As protein: CASSDWDSYTEAFF.

This clone was recorded once. V and J are TRBV5-1 and TRBJ2-7; either TRBD1 or TRBD2 may supply D (5 bases each). The CDR3 sequence is 14 residues long. CDR1 is SGHRS, CDR2 YFSETQ, per germline. V was cut by 0 bases and J by 5 bases, with 12 bases left in between. The CDR3 spells CASSLERGAHEQYF. The CDR3 DNA follows: TGCGCCAGCAGCTTGGAAAGGGGAGCCCACGAGCAGTACTTC. Full variable domain (rest looked up from reference TRBV5-1 and TRBJ2-7): KAGVTQTPRYLIKTRGQQVTLSCSPISGHRSVSWYQQTPGQGLQFLFEYFSETQRNKGNFPGRFSGRQFSNSRSEMNVSTLELGDSALYLCASSLERGAHEQYFGPGTRLTVT.

This sequence joins TRBV25-1 and TRBJ2-5; TRBD1 agrees at 7 bases. J lost 5 bases, V lost 3 bases, and 6 bases had no gene match. The V gene's germline CDR1 is MGHDK and CDR2 SYGVNS. This CDR3 spans 14 amino acids. The CDR3 coding sequence is TGTGCCAGCAGTGACCCACAGGGGATCGAGACCCAGTACTTC. The encoded protein is CASSDPQGIETQYF.

This clone was detected only a few times. The chain is built from TRBV29-1 and TRBJ1-1; TRBD1 matches at 8 bases. Trimming took 7 bases from V and 5 from J; bases not matched to a gene: 6. In germline, CDR1 is SQVTM, CDR2 ANQGSEA. CDR3 length equals 12 residues. The CDR3 loop is CSGGQGGTEAFF. For the CDR3, the DNA is TGCAGCGGTGGACAGGGAGGAACTGAAGCTTTCTTT.

This clone turned up a few times. Distinct nucleotide sequences in the sample also encode this CDR3. V gene TRBV5-1 combines with J gene TRBJ2-5; no clear D. V was pared by 1 base and J by 1 base, with 2 bases between. This CDR3 has 12 amino acids. The V gene's germline CDR1 is SGHRS and CDR2 YFSETQ. The CDR3 protein is CASSLSQETQYF. DNA for the CDR3: TGCGCCAGCAGCTTGTCCCAAGAGACCCAGTACTTC.

The chain links TRBV15 to TRBJ2-1; 7 bases map to TRBD1. Unmatched junction bases numbered 16, after V lost 6 bases and J lost 8 bases. The CDR3 loop spans 16 amino acids. CDR1 is LNHNV, CDR2 YYDKDF, per germline (reference sequence). CDR3 sequence reads: CATSTGQADLYYEQFF. The CDR3 DNA reads as TGTGCCACCAGTACCGGACAGGCGGATCTGTACTATGAGCAGTTCTTC.

The chain joins TRBV30 to TRBJ2-6; 7 bases agree with TRBD1. With V trimmed by 1 base and J by 4 bases, 13 bases remained unmatched. The germline V gene has CDR1 GTSNPN and CDR2 SVGIG (reference sequence). The CDR3 contains 18 residues. The CDR3 sequence: CAWSAPLRGRRGANVLTF. For the CDR3, the DNA is TGTGCCTGGAGTGCCCCGCTGAGGGGGCGAAGGGGGGCCAACGTCCTGACTTTC.

J is TRBJ2-1 and V is TRBV5-6; D remains ambiguous. The V end was cut by 1 base, the J end by 7 bases, with 9 bases between. CDR3 length: 13 amino acids. The germline V gene has CDR1 SGHDT and CDR2 YYEEEE. The CDR3 sequence is CASSLSPRNEQFF. Here the CDR3 DNA reads TGTGCCAGCAGCTTGTCCCCGCGAAATGAGCAGTTCTTC.

The chain carries TRBV7-2 and TRBJ2-4, with a possible D match to TRBD2 (6 bases). V lost 5 bases and J lost 2, with 16 bases in between. CDR3 length: 16 amino acids. Germline V gene sequence: CDR1 SGHTA, CDR2 FQGNSA. CDR3 loop: CASSHGGQTTKNIQYF. In DNA, the CDR3 is TGTGCCAGCAGCCATGGAGGGCAGACCACCAAAAACATTCAGTACTTC.

The chain recombines TRBV30 with TRBJ1-2, with D uncertain. Trimming took off 0 bases at V and 3 bases at J, with 8 bases between the two ends. The CDR3 loop spans 13 amino acids. Germline V gives CDR1 GTSNPN, CDR2 SVGIG (reference sequence). CDR3 region: CAWSVSTDYGYTF. The CDR3 DNA reads as TGTGCCTGGAGTGTATCGACTGACTATGGCTACACCTTC. Combining the CDR3 with reference TRBV30 and TRBJ1-2 gives the whole variable domain SQTIHQWPATLVQPVGSPLSLECTVEGTSNPNLYWYRQAAGRGLQLLFYSVGIGQISSEVPQNLSASRPQDRQFILSSKKLLLSDSGFYLCAWSVSTDYGYTFGSGTRLTVV.

The V call is TRBV25-1, the J call TRBJ1-6; D remains unclear. V was pared by 4 bases and J by 6 bases, with 7 bases between. Germline CDR1 and CDR2: MGHDK and SYGVNS. The CDR3 totals 13 residues. CDR3 DNA: TGTGCCAGCAGTGTAGACCCTAATTCACCCCTCCACTTT. Its protein product is CASSVDPNSPLHF.

This rearrangement joins TRBV7-9 to TRBJ2-1, with 7 nucleotides matching TRBD1. Germline CDR1 SEHNR, CDR2 FQNEAQ (reference sequence). CDR3 length: 15 amino acids. With V trimmed by 5 bases and J by 2 bases, 6 bases remained unmatched. CDR3 sequence (DNA): TGTGCCAGCAGCCTACAGGGGATGGCCTACAATGAGCAGTTCTTC. Amino acids: CASSLQGMAYNEQFF.

The CDR3 loop reads CASSPRGTSGGTDTQYF. CDR3 sequence (DNA): TGTGCCAGCAGCCCCCGGGGGACTAGCGGGGGCACAGATACGCAGTATTTT. The rearrangement joins TRBV11-2 to TRBJ2-3; 13 nucleotides agree with TRBD2. There are 17 residues in the CDR3. J was trimmed by 1 base and V by 5 bases; bases with no gene match: 6. Germline assignment: CDR1 SGHAT and CDR2 FQNNGV.

The chain is built from TRBV19 and TRBJ1-5; TRBD1 matches at 7 bases. The germline gives CDR1 LNHDA, CDR2 SQIVND (reference sequence). CDR3 length: 14 residues. V gave up 9 bases and J gave up 4 bases; unmatched junction bases: 9. CDR3 protein: CASSPQQGNQPQHF. CDR3 coding DNA: TGTGCCAGCTCCCCTCAACAGGGGAATCAGCCCCAGCATTTT.

This clone turned up a few times. The chain links TRBV20-1 to TRBJ2-1; 7 bases agree with TRBD1. Germline V gives CDR1 DFQATT, CDR2 SNEGSKA (reference sequence). This CDR3 is 11 amino acids long. The trim removed 5 bases at V and 9 bases at J, leaving 4 bases unmatched. This chain's CDR3 is CSAVPGGEQFF. CDR3 nucleotides: TGCAGTGCTGTCCCAGGGGGTGAGCAGTTCTTC.

V and J are TRBV13 and TRBJ2-2; TRBD1 agrees at 10 bases. CDR1 PRHDT and CDR2 FYEKMQ come from the germline V gene (reference sequence). The V gene end was trimmed by 0 bases and the J gene end by 5 bases; junction bases not matched to a gene: 9. This CDR3 is 18 amino acids long. The CDR3 DNA sequence: TGTGCCAGCAGCTTAGGCGGGACAGGGGCCGGTCTGACCGGGGAGCTGTTTTTT. Translating it yields CASSLGGTGAGLTGELFF.

This clone was seen a single time. This sequence joins TRBV4-2 and TRBJ1-3; no clear D. Trimming pared 0 bases from V and 0 bases from J, leaving 6 bases between. Looked up from germline, CDR1 is LGHNA and CDR2 is YNFKEQ. The CDR3 has 15 amino acids. CDR3 protein: CASSQEGNSGNTIYF. In DNA, the CDR3 is TGTGCCAGCAGCCAAGAGGGGAACTCTGGAAACACCATATATTTT.

The genes are TRBV30 and TRBJ2-7, with D uncertain. The CDR3 has 14 residues. Germline CDR1 and CDR2: GTSNPN and SVGIG (reference sequence). The germline V and J ends were trimmed by 3 bases and 4 bases, with 16 bases remaining between them. DNA of the CDR3: TGTGCCTGGAGCTTGGTACCGCGGAAATACGAGCAGTACTTC. It codes for CAWSLVPRKYEQYF. Complete variable domain (other parts from reference TRBV30 and TRBJ2-7): SQTIHQWPATLVQPVGSPLSLECTVEGTSNPNLYWYRQAAGRGLQLLFYSVGIGQISSEVPQNLSASRPQDRQFILSSKKLLLSDSGFYLCAWSLVPRKYEQYFGPGTRLTVT.

This sequence joins TRBV30 and TRBJ2-7; tentative D call: TRBD2 (6 bases). Deletions cut 1 base from V and 8 bases from J, with 18 bases between. The length of the CDR3 is 14 residues. CDR1 is GTSNPN, CDR2 SVGIG, per germline (reference sequence). CDR3 amino acids: CAWSEGDSRTKQYF. CDR3 DNA sequence: TGTGCCTGGAGTGAAGGGGACTCCCGAACCAAGCAGTACTTC. The full variable domain, rest sourced from reference TRBV30 and TRBJ2-7, is SQTIHQWPATLVQPVGSPLSLECTVEGTSNPNLYWYRQAAGRGLQLLFYSVGIGQISSEVPQNLSASRPQDRQFILSSKKLLLSDSGFYLCAWSEGDSRTKQYFGPGTRLTVT.

The J gene is TRBJ1-2, the V gene TRBV2; D gene ambiguous. V lost 5 bases and J 0 bases, leaving 10 bases between the germline ends. From germline, CDR1 is SNHLY and CDR2 FYNNEI. This CDR3 is built from 14 residues. The CDR3 here is CASSYQSTNYGYTF. The CDR3 nucleotides read TGTGCCAGCAGTTATCAGAGTACTAACTATGGCTACACCTTC.